The source of this T cell receptor beta chain is a study of blood T cell repertoires in COVID-19. About the research overall: T cells, B-cell-depleted T cells, or PBMCs provided the cDNA or gDNA that served as material.

The CDR3 totals 13 residues. The V segment lost 6 bases and the J segment 16 bases; nucleotides outside the gene matches: 8. Germline CDR1 is MNHEY and CDR2 is SVGAGI. Assay: immunoSEQ multiplex PCR; the TCRdb copy retains only in-frame clones and omits some. The sample includes a few hundred thousand clones, around 89% of them seen just once. The age range of participants was about 18 to 95 years, with residence in under 30 US areas. Sequencing used PBMCs or T cells enriched from blood (not recorded which). This TCR came from a man aged 25 to 40 who had recovered from COVID-19. This rearrangement joins TRBV6-5 to TRBJ2-1, with 14 positions matching TRBD2. The CDR3 protein is CASRPGLAGAEFF. The CDR3 DNA follows: TGTGCCAGCAGGCCGGGACTAGCGGGAGCCGAATTCTTC.